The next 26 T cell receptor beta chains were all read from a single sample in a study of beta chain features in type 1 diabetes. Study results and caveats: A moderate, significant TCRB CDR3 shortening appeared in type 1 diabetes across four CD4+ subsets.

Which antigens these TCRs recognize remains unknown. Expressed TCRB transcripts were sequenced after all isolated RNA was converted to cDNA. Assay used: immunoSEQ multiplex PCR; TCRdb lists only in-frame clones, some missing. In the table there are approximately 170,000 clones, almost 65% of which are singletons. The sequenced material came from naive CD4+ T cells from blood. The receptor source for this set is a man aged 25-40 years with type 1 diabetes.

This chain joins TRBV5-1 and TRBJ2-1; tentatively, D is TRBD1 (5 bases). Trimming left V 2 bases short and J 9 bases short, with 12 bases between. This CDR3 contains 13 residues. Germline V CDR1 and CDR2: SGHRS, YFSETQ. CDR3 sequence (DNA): TGCGCCAGCAGCTTCTTCCCAGGGTCTGAGCAGTTCTTC. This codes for CASSFFPGSEQFF. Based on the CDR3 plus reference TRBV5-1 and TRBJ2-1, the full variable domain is KAGVTQTPRYLIKTRGQQVTLSCSPISGHRSVSWYQQTPGQGLQFLFEYFSETQRNKGNFPGRFSGRQFSNSRSEMNVSTLELGDSALYLCASSFFPGSEQFFGPGTRLTVL.

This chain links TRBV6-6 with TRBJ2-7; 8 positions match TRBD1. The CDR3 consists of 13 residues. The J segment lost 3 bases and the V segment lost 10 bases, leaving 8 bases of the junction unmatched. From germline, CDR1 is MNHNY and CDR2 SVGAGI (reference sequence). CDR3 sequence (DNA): TGTGCCACCGAGGACAGGGTGGTCTACGAGCAGTACTTC. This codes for CATEDRVVYEQYF.

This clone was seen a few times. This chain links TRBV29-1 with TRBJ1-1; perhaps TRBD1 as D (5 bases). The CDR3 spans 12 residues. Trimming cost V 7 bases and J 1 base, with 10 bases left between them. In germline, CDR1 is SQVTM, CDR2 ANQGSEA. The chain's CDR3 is CSGGTANTEAFF. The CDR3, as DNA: TGCAGCGGCGGGACGGCGAACACTGAAGCTTTCTTT.

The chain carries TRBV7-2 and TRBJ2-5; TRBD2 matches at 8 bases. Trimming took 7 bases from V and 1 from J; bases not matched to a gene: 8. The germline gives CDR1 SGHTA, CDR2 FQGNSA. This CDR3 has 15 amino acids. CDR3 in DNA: TGTGCCAGCACGAAGGGACTAGGGGTCCAAGAGACCCAGTACTTC. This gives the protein CASTKGLGVQETQYF.

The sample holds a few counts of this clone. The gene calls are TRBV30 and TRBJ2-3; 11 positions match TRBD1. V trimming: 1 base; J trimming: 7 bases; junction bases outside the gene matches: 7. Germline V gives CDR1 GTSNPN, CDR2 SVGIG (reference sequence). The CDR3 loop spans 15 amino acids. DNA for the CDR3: TGTGCCTGGAGTGCGGGACAGGGGGTAATTAATACGCAGTATTTT. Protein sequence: CAWSAGQGVINTQYF.

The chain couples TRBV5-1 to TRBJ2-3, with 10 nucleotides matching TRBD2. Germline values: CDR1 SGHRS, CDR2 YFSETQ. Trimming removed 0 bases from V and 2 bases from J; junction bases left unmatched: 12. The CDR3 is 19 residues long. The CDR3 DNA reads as TGCGCCAGCAGCTTGGCCGCTATTAGCGGGGGGAAAAACACAGATACGCAGTATTTT. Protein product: CASSLAAISGGKNTDTQYF.

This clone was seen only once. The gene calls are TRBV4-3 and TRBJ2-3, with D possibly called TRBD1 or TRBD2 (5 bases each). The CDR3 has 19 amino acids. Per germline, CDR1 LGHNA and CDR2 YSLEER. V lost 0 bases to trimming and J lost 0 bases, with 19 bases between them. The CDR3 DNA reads TGCGCCAGCAGCCAAGATTGGGCGGGCAGGGCGGCTAGCACAGATACGCAGTATTTT. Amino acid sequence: CASSQDWAGRAASTDTQYF.

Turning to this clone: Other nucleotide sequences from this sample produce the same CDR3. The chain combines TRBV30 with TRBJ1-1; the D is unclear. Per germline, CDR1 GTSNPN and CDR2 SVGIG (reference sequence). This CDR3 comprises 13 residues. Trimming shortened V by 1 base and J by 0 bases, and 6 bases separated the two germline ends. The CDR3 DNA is TGTGCCTGGAGTGAGACGGTGAACACTGAAGCTTTCTTT. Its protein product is CAWSETVNTEAFF.

The DNA of the CDR3 is TGTGCCAGCACCGGACAGGGGACCTACGAGCAGTACTTC. It specifies CASTGQGTYEQYF. The chain has TRBV18 and TRBJ2-7; TRBD1 aligns across 9 bases. Germline CDR1 is KGHSH and CDR2 is LQKENI. V dropped 8 bases and J dropped 2; count of bases not matched to a gene: 4. This CDR3 region has 13 residues.

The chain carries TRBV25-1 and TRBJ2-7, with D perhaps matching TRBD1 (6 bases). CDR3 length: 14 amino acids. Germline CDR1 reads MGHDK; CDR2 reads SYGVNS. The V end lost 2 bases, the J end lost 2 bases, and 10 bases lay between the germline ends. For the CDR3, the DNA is TGTGCCAGCAGTGAAGAGGGGGACCCCTACGAGCAGTACTTC. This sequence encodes CASSEEGDPYEQYF.

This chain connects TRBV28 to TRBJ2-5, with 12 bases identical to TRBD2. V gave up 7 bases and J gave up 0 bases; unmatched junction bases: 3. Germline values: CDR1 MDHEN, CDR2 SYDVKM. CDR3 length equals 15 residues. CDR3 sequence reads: CASNLAGGYQETQYF. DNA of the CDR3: TGTGCCAGCAACCTAGCGGGGGGGTACCAAGAGACCCAGTACTTC.

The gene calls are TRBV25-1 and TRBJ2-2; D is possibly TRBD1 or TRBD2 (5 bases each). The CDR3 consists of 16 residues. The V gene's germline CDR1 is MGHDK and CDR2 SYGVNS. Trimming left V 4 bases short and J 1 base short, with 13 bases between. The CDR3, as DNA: TGTGCCAGCAGTGCCCCCGGGACGGGGAACACCGGGGAGCTGTTTTTT. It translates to CASSAPGTGNTGELFF.

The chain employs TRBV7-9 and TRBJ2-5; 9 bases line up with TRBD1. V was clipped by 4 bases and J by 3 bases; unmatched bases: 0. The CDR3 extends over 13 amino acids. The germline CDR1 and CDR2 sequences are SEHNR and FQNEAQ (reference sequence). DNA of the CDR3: TGTGCCAGCAGCTGGACAGGGGAAGAGACCCAGTACTTC. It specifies CASSWTGEETQYF.

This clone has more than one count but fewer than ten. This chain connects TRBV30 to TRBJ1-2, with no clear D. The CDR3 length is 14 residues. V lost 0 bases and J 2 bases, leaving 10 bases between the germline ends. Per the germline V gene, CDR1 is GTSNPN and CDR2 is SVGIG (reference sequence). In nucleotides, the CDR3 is TGTGCCTGGAGTGTCGGAGCGCAGAACTATGGCTACACCTTC. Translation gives CAWSVGAQNYGYTF.

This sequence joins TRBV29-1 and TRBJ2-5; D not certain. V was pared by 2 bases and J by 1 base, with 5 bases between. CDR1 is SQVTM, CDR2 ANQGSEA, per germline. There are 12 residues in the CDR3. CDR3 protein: CSVEYSQETQYF. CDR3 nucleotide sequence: TGCAGCGTTGAATACAGCCAAGAGACCCAGTACTTC.

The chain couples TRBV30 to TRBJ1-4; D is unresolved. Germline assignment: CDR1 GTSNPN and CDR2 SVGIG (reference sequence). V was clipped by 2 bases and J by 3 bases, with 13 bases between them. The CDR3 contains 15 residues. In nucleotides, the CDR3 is TGTGCCTGGAGTCTTCCCAGGTCGGCTAATGAAAAACTGTTTTTT. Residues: CAWSLPRSANEKLFF.

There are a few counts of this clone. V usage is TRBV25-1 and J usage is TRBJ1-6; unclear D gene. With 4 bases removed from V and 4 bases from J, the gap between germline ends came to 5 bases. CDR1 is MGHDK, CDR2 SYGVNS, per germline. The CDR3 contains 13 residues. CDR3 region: CASSVGYNSPLHF. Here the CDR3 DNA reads TGTGCCAGCAGTGTCGGGTATAATTCACCCCTCCACTTT.

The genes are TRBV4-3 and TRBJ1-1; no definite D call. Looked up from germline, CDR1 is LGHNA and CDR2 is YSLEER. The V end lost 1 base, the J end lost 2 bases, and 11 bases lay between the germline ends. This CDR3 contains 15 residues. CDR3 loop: CASSQVGQTNTEAFF. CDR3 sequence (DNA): TGCGCCAGCAGCCAAGTCGGGCAGACCAACACTGAAGCTTTCTTT.

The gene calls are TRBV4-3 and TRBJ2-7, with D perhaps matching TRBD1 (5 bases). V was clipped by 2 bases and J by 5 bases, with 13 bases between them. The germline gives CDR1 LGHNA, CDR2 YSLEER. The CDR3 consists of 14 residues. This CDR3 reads CASSQTDMADEQYF. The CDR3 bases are TGCGCCAGCAGCCAAACGGACATGGCTGACGAGCAGTACTTC.

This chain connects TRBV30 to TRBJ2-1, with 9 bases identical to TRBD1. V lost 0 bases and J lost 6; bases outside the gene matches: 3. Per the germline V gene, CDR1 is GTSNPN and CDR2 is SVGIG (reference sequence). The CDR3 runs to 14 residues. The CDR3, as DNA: TGTGCCTGGAGTGTCGGGACAGGGATCAATGAGCAGTTCTTC. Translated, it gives CAWSVGTGINEQFF.

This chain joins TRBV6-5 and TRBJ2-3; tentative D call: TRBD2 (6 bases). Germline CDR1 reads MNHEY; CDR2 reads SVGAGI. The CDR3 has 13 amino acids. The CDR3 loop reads CATTGDSTDTQYF. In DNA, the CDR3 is TGTGCAACGACGGGGGACAGCACAGATACGCAGTATTTT.

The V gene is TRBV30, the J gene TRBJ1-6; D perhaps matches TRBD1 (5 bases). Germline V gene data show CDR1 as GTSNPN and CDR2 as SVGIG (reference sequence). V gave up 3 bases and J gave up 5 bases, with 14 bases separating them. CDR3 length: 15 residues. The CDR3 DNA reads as TGTGCCTGGAGCGGAGGGGCATCCGATAATTCACCCCTCCACTTT. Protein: CAWSGGASDNSPLHF.

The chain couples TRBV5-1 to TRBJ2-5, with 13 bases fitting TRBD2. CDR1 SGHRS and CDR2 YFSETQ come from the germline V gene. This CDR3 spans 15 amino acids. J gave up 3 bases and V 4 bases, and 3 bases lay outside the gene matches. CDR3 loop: CASSVGLAGEETQYF. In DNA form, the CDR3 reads TGCGCCAGCAGCGTCGGACTAGCGGGGGAAGAGACCCAGTACTTC.

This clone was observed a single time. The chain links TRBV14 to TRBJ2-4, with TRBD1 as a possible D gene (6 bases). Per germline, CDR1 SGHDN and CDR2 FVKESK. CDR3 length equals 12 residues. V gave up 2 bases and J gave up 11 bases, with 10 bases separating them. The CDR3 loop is CASSQMTGFQYF. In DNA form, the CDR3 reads TGTGCCAGCAGCCAAATGACAGGTTTTCAGTACTTC. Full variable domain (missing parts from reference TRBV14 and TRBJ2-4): EAGVTQFPSHSVIEKGQTVTLRCDPISGHDNLYWYRRVMGKEIKFLLHFVKESKQDESGMPNNRFLAERTGGTYSTLKVQPAELEDSGVYFCASSQMTGFQYFGAGTRLSVL.

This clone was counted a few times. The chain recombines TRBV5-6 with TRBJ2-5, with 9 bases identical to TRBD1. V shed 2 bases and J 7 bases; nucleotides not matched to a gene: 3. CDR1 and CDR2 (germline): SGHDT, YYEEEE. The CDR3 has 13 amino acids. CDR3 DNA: TGTGCCAGCAGCTTTGGGACAGGGTGGACCCAGTACTTC. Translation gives CASSFGTGWTQYF.

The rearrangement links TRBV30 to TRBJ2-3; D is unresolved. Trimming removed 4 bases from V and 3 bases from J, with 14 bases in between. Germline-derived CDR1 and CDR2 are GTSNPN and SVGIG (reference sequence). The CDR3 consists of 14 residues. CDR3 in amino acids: CAWNIFGRTDTQYF. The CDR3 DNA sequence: TGTGCCTGGAATATCTTCGGCCGGACAGATACGCAGTATTTT.